Listed below are T cell receptor beta chains from one sample, sequenced in a study of blood T cell repertoires in COVID-19. The data were produced by immunoSEQ multiplex PCR, yet TCRdb's version contains in-frame clones alone and is incomplete. The sample carries roughly 160,000 clones, under 95% recorded once. Sequencing was done on a sample of peripheral blood. The source is a young man with COVID-19, enrolled during active disease. Each CDR3 is given without its conserved first and last residue. The order of the fields is V gene, clone size, CDR3 length, CDR3 protein. Some rows have no size entry. The others give once, few or many, or a class for an expanded clone.

TRBV14,.,12,ASSHRQGGTEAF
TRBV4-1,.,17,ASSLTIKTVAGSSYEQY
TRBV6-1,.,12,ASTGTGINNEQF
TRBV6-5,.,12,ASSYGRKNYEQY
TRBV30,.,12,AWSSVRAIYEQY
TRBV6-6,.,12,ASSYSDSTGELF
TRBV25-1,.,9,ASTVSGELF
TRBV20-1,.,9,SARRGGGCT
TRBV7-6,.,13,ASSLASTPWNEQF
TRBV19,once,12,ATTGEYRNQPQH
TRBV19,.,10,ASSIAYQPQH
TRBV28,once,11,ASSMGGPGEVY
TRBV19,.,12,ASSGSGRSNEQF
TRBV13,.,11,AIPDRPEGGYT
TRBV6-5,.,13,ASSYTPATNEKLF
TRBV7-8,.,12,ASSFGLTGTEAF
TRBV19,.,13,ATREGLDSNQPQH
TRBV15,.,11,ATSGQGGETQY
TRBV19,.,12,ASRKQGSTDTQY
TRBV7-8,.,12,ASSRQGGGYEQY
TRBV7-8,.,14,ASSLVGTGDGNTIY
TRBV12-5,.,18,ASGLTRAGGHRDYNSPLH
TRBV19,.,12,ASSIAVSNQPQH
TRBV7-2,.,14,ASSFPSQANTGELF
TRBV19,.,12,ASSGQGGNQPQH
TRBV7-2,.,12,ASSPQGDKNIQY
TRBV27,.,13,ASSLRLAGREEQY
TRBV6-5,.,11,ASSYTGGNIQY
TRBV9,.,12,ASSVEPGGYGYT
TRBV5-6,.,12,ASSWGQGNYGYT
TRBV4-3,few,13,ASSQGLAGLYEQY
TRBV28,.,13,ASSFRGPVYNEQF
TRBV11-3,.,15,ARVLCASSLRRQPQH
TRBV10-2,.,14,ASSESLAGGADTQY
TRBV6-2/TRBV6-3,.,17,ASSYRLAGEIGSTGELF
TRBV9,once,14,ASSVAGQGYNNEQF
TRBV6-5,.,13,ASSRGDLAKNIQY
TRBV11-2,once,14,ASSLDPPDRVYEQY
TRBV2,.,12,ASSSRSPNTEAF
TRBV19,.,12,ASSMRQLNQPQH
TRBV28,.,15,ASSLRGRGLSGNTIY
TRBV5-5,.,13,ASQGSVGKSTEAF
TRBV7-9,once,11,ASSSGAVYEQY
TRBV6-4,.,13,ASSNLAGGDNEQF
TRBV4-1,.,11,ASSQDTRNEQY
TRBV2,.,14,ASSEYHPRAYNEQF
TRBV9,.,14,ASSGGPLQGRETQY
TRBV5-8,.,13,ASSLLARRVDTQY
TRBV2,.,11,ASKQGSGNTIY
TRBV19,.,16,ASSMRGILAGGNNEQF
TRBV7-3,once,15,ASSSTGGPSSTDTQY
TRBV24-1,.,17,ATSDLVGHNRGPYNEQF